The following is a TCR beta chain sequence with its context. The sample originates from a study of T cell responses to AZD1222 COVID-19 vaccine. Study-level background: Second doses that came at about 4 or about 12 weeks were put together.

Sequencing used immunoSEQ multiplex PCR; TCRdb keeps in-frame clones, though not all of them. The sample has some 150,000 clones, roughly nine tenths seen once. V lost 2 bases to trimming and J lost 4 bases; unmatched junction nucleotides: 5. The CDR3 extends over 14 amino acids. The receptor was isolated from an adult in good health. The source material was peripheral blood, sampled on day 0 of AZD1222 vaccination. The chain employs TRBV5-3 and TRBJ1-1; the match to TRBD1 covers 7 bases. TRBV5-3 is flagged as an ORF with uncertain function. The CDR3 bases are TGTGCCAGAAGCTTTCCGCGACAGGGCACTGAAGCTTTCTTT. Translated: CARSFPRQGTEAFF.